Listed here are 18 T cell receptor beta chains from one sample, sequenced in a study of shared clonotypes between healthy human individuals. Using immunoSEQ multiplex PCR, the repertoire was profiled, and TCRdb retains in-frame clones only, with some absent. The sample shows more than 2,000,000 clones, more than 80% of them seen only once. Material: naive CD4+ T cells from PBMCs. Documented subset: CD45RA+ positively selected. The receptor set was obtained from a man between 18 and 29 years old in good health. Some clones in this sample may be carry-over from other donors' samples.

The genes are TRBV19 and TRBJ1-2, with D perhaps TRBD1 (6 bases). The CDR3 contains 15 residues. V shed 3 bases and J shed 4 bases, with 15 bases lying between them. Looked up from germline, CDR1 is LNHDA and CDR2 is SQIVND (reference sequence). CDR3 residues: CASSIQGPILYGYTF. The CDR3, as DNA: TGTGCCAGTAGTATTCAGGGGCCCATACTCTATGGCTACACCTTC.

The CDR3 here is CASKEGLVNEQFF. CDR3 bases: TGTGCCAGCAAAGAAGGACTAGTCAATGAGCAGTTCTTC. The chain links TRBV2 to TRBJ2-1; TRBD2 agrees at 7 bases. The CDR3 contains 13 residues. Looked up from germline, CDR1 is SNHLY and CDR2 is FYNNEI. J was trimmed by 6 bases and V by 7 bases; bases with no gene match: 6.

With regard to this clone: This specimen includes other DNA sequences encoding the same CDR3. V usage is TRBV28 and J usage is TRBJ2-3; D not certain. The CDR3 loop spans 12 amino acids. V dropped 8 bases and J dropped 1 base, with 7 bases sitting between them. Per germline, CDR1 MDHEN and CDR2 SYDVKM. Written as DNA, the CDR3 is TGTGCCAGCGGCAGCGGCACAGATACGCAGTATTTT. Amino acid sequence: CASGSGTDTQYF.

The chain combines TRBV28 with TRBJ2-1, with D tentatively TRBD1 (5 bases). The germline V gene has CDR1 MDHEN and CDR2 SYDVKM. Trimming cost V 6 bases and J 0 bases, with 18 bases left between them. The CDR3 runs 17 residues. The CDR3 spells CASRGLRPLSSYNEQFF. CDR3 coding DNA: TGTGCCAGCAGGGGGCTGCGGCCCCTGAGCTCCTACAATGAGCAGTTCTTC.

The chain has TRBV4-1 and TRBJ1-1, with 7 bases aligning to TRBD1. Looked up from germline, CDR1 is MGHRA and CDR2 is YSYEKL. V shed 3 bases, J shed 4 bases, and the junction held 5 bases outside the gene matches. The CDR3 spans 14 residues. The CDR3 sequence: CASSQTGLGTEAFF. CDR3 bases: TGCGCCAGCAGCCAGACAGGGTTGGGCACTGAAGCTTTCTTT.

CDR3 bases: TGTGCCAGCAGTTATGCGGGCAAGCAGTACTTC. Translation gives CASSYAGKQYF. The chain has TRBV6-5 and TRBJ2-7; possible D gene TRBD2, 5 bases. The germline gives CDR1 MNHEY, CDR2 SVGAGI. The CDR3 consists of 11 residues. Trimming took off 3 bases at V and 8 bases at J, with 8 bases between the two ends.

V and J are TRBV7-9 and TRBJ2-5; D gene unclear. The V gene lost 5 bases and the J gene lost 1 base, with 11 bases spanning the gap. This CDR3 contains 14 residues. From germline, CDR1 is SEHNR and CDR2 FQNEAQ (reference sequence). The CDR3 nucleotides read TGTGCCAGCAGCCAATCGTCCGGCCAAGAGACCCAGTACTTC. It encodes CASSQSSGQETQYF.

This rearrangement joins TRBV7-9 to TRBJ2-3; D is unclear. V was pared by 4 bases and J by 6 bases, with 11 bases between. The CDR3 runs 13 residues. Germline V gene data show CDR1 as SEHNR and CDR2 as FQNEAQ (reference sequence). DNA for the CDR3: TGTGCCAGCAGCTCCTCCTACACCGATACGCAGTATTTT. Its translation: CASSSSYTDTQYF. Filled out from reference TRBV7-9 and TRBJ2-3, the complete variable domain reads DTGVSQNPRHKITKRGQNVTFRCDPISEHNRLYWYRQTLGQGPEFLTYFQNEAQLEKSRLLSDRFSAERPKGSFSTLEIQRTEQGDSAMYLCASSSSYTDTQYFGPGTRLTVL.

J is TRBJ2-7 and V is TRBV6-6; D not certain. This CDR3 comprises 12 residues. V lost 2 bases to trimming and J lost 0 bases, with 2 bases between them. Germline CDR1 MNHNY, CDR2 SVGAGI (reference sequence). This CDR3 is CASSYPSYEQYF. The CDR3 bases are TGTGCCAGCAGTTACCCCTCCTACGAGCAGTACTTC.

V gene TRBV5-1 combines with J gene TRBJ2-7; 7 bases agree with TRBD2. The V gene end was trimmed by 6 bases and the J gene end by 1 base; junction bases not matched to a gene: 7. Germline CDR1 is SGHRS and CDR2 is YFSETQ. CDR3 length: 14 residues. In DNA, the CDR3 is TGCGCCAGCACTCCTTCCGGGGGGTCCTACGAGCAGTACTTC. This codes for CASTPSGGSYEQYF. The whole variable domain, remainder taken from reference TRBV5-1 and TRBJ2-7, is KAGVTQTPRYLIKTRGQQVTLSCSPISGHRSVSWYQQTPGQGLQFLFEYFSETQRNKGNFPGRFSGRQFSNSRSEMNVSTLELGDSALYLCASTPSGGSYEQYFGPGTRLTVT.

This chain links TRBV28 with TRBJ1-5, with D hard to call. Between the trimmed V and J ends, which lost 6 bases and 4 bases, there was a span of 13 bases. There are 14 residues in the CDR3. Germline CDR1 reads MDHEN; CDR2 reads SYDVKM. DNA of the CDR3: TGTGCCAGCAGACTCCGACTGGGAAATCAGCCCCAGCATTTT. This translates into CASRLRLGNQPQHF.

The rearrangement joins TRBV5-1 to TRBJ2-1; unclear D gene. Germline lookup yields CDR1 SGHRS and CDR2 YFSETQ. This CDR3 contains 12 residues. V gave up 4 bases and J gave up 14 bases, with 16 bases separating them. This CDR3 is CASSADGDVEFF. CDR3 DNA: TGCGCCAGCAGCGCGGACGGAGATGTAGAGTTCTTC.

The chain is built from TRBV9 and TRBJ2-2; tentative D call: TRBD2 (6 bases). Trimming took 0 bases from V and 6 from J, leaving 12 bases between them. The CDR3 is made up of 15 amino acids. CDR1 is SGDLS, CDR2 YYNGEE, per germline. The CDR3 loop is CASSVGDFLAGELFF. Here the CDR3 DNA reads TGTGCCAGCAGCGTAGGGGACTTCCTCGCCGGGGAGCTGTTTTTT.

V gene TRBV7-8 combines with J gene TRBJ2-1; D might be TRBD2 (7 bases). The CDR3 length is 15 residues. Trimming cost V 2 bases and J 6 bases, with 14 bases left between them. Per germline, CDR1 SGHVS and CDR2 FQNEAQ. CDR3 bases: TGTGCCAGCAGCTTACCTCGGGGAGGGGGCAATGAGCAGTTCTTC. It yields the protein CASSLPRGGGNEQFF.

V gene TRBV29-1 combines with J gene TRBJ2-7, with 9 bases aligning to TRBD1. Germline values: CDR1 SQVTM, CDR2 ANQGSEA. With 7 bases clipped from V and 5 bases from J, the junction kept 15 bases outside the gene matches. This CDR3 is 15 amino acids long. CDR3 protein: CSAIDFRQGGNEQYF. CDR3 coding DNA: TGCAGCGCCATAGACTTCCGACAGGGGGGTAACGAGCAGTACTTC.

CDR3 DNA: TGTGCCAGCAGTCCCCCCGGTGGCGGCTACACCTTC. Translating gives CASSPPGGGYTF. V usage is TRBV28 and J usage is TRBJ1-2; no reliable D call. CDR1 is MDHEN, CDR2 SYDVKM, per germline. The V gene lost 5 bases and the J gene lost 8 bases, with 12 bases spanning the gap. The CDR3 runs to 12 residues.

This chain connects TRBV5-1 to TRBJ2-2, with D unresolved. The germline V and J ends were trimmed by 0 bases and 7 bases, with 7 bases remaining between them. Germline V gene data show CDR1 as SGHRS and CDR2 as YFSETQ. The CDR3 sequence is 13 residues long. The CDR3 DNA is TGCGCCAGCAGCTTGGAGATCAGCGGGGAGCTGTTTTTT. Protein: CASSLEISGELFF.

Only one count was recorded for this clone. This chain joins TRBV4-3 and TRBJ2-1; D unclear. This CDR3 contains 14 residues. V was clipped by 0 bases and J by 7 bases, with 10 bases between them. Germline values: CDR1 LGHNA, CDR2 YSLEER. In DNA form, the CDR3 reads TGCGCCAGCAGCCAAGATCGGCACAATAATGAGCAGTTCTTC. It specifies CASSQDRHNNEQFF.